These T cell receptor beta chains were read from a single sample in a study of shared clonotypes between healthy human individuals. Using immunoSEQ multiplex PCR, the repertoire was profiled, and TCRdb retains in-frame clones only, with some absent. The data show more than 2 million clones, just under 95% seen once. The source material was naive CD8+ T cells from PBMCs. Every receptor here comes from a man in his late teens or twenties in good health. Some clones in this sample may be carry-over from other donors' samples. Both conserved end residues are part of each CDR3. The order of the fields is V gene, clone size, CDR3 length, CDR3 protein. The size entry is marked missing in some rows and otherwise reads once, few, many or a size class.

V gene: TRBV27
clone size: .
CDR3 length: 11
CDR3 protein: CANPTGEKLFF

V gene: TRBV4-3
clone size: .
CDR3 length: 16
CDR3 protein: CASSQDLYGRLYGYTF

V gene: TRBV30
clone size: .
CDR3 length: 13
CDR3 protein: CAWSIARVPGYTF

V gene: TRBV29-1
clone size: .
CDR3 length: 14
CDR3 protein: CSDHTGSLNTEAFF

V gene: TRBV19
clone size: .
CDR3 length: 15
CDR3 protein: CASSTGLAGGSEQFF

V gene: TRBV15
clone size: .
CDR3 length: 16
CDR3 protein: CATSKPGVMSGNTIYF

V gene: TRBV28
clone size: .
CDR3 length: 15
CDR3 protein: CASGSLDYSNQPQHF

V gene: TRBV7-2
clone size: .
CDR3 length: 13
CDR3 protein: CASSSSPPDTQYF

V gene: TRBV28
clone size: .
CDR3 length: 16
CDR3 protein: CASSLFSTGGYYGYTF

V gene: TRBV5-1
clone size: .
CDR3 length: 14
CDR3 protein: CASTLTDLSSPLHF

V gene: TRBV27
clone size: .
CDR3 length: 15
CDR3 protein: CASSLFLGTPKTQYF

V gene: TRBV15
clone size: .
CDR3 length: 12
CDR3 protein: CATSSRGTEAFF

V gene: TRBV15
clone size: .
CDR3 length: 15
CDR3 protein: CATSRVPGSSDTQYF

V gene: TRBV7-9
clone size: once
CDR3 length: 16
CDR3 protein: CASSPVGQGITGGYTF

V gene: TRBV4-3
clone size: .
CDR3 length: 16
CDR3 protein: CASSHVSGGLTDTQYF

V gene: TRBV9
clone size: .
CDR3 length: 15
CDR3 protein: CASSAGQTLGETQYF

V gene: TRBV5-1
clone size: .
CDR3 length: 15
CDR3 protein: CASSLALVGTGGYTF

V gene: TRBV11-2
clone size: .
CDR3 length: 13
CDR3 protein: CASSDRGNQPQHF

V gene: TRBV7-9
clone size: .
CDR3 length: 13
CDR3 protein: CASSPAATYEQYF

V gene: TRBV28
clone size: .
CDR3 length: 14
CDR3 protein: CASRWAGDDPEAFF

V gene: TRBV7-9
clone size: once
CDR3 length: 12
CDR3 protein: CASSLSSSGYTF

V gene: TRBV27
clone size: .
CDR3 length: 16
CDR3 protein: CASSLTGTLNTGELFF

V gene: TRBV27
clone size: .
CDR3 length: 15
CDR3 protein: CASSSSFGPVDEQFF

V gene: TRBV5-5
clone size: .
CDR3 length: 16
CDR3 protein: CASSLPVRDFDGEQYF

V gene: TRBV7-9
clone size: few
CDR3 length: 15
CDR3 protein: CASRGAGEGNTEAFF

V gene: TRBV6-5
clone size: .
CDR3 length: 15
CDR3 protein: CATTPDGNSNQPQHF

V gene: TRBV5-6
clone size: .
CDR3 length: 18
CDR3 protein: CASSPIEVAGGYTGELFF